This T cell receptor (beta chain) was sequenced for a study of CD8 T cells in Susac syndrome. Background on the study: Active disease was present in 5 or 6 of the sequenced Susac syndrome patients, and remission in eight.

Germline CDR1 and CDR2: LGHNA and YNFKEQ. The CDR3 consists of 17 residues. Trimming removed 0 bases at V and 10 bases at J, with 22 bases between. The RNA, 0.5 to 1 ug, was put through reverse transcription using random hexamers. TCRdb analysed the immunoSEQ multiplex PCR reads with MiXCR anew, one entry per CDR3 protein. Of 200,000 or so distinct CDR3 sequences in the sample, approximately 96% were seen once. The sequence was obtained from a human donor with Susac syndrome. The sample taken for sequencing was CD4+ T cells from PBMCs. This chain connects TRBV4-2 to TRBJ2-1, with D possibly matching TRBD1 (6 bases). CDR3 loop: CASSQEVVSPDRSEQFF. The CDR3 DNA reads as TGTGCCAGCAGCCAAGAAGTAGTATCCCCCGACAGGTCGGAGCAGTTCTTC.